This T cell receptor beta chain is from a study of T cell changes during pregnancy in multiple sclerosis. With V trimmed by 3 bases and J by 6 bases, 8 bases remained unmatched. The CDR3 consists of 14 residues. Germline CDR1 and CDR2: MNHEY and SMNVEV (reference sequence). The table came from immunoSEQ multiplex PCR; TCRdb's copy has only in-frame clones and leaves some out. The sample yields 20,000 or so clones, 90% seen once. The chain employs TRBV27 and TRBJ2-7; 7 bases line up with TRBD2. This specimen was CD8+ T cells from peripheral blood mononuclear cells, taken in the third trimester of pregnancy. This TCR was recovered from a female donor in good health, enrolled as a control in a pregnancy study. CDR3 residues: CASSFPGLNPEQYF. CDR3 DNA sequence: TGTGCCAGCAGTTTTCCGGGACTAAACCCCGAGCAGTACTTC.